Listed below are T cell receptor beta chains from one sample, sequenced in a study of lymphopenia after photon versus proton radiotherapy. Profiling relied on immunoSEQ multiplex PCR, and the TCRdb table lists in-frame clones only, not all of them. The sample records 70,000 to 95,000 clones, around 83% being singletons. Source: peripheral blood, taken from a patient treated with proton-based radiotherapy. The receptors stem from a man in his sixties with pancreatic cancer. The CDR3 runs from the conserved cysteine through the conserved F or W. Each record gives: J gene, V gene, clone size, D gene, CDR3 DNA, CDR3 protein. The D gene is left open where the match is weak. A clone size is listed for some rows: how often the clone was seen (once, few, many), or a class if it is expanded.

>TRBJ2-7|TRBV11-2|NA|NA
TGTGCCAGCAGCTCTAAGGCCGCCATTGGCTACGAGCAGTACTTC
CASSSKAAIGYEQYF
>TRBJ2-3|TRBV5-4|NA|NA
TGTGCCAGCAGCGGCGACAGGGCGGGGTGGACAGATACGCAGTATTTT
CASSGDRAGWTDTQYF
>TRBJ1-1|TRBV19|NA|NA
TGTGCCAGTAGTCAGATCGCGAAGAACACTGAAGCTTTCTTT
CASSQIAKNTEAFF
>TRBJ1-5|TRBV7-9|few|TRBD1
TGTGCCAGCAGCATGGACAGGGGACGGCAGCCCCAGCATTTT
CASSMDRGRQPQHF
>TRBJ1-4|TRBV7-2|few|NA
TGTGCCAGCAGCCCCGATCGTGCCGGCCAAAATGAAAAACTGTTTTTT
CASSPDRAGQNEKLFF
>TRBJ1-1|TRBV18|few|NA
TGTGCCAGCTCACTCAACACTGAAGCTTTCTTT
CASSLNTEAFF
>TRBJ2-7|TRBV29-1|NA|NA
TGCAGCGTTGAAGTAGTAGCGGACCCTTTCTCCTACGAGCAGTACTTC
CSVEVVADPFSYEQYF
>TRBJ2-1|TRBV5-4|NA|NA
TGTGCCAGCAGCGCTAGCGCGTCCTACAATGAGCAGTTCTTC
CASSASASYNEQFF
>TRBJ1-4|TRBV4-3|few|NA
TGCGCCAGCAGCCAAGATGGGTCGGGAGCAACTAATGAAAAACTGTTTTTT
CASSQDGSGATNEKLFF
>TRBJ2-1|TRBV7-8|NA|NA
TGTGCCAGCAGCTTAAACAGGGTTTTTCCCAATGAGCAGTTCTTC
CASSLNRVFPNEQFF
>TRBJ2-7|TRBV6-5|NA|TRBD2
TGTGCCAGCAGTTCGGTTAGCGGGAGAATCAACGAGCAGTACTTC
CASSSVSGRINEQYF
>TRBJ2-5|TRBV9|once|TRBD2
TGTGCCAGCAGCCCGGGACTAGCGGGGGACCCTCAAGAGACCCAGTACTTC
CASSPGLAGDPQETQYF
>TRBJ1-1|TRBV19|NA|TRBD1
TGTGCCAGTAGTATAGGCGGACAGGGGGCCGGCACTGAAGCTTTCTTT
CASSIGGQGAGTEAFF
>TRBJ2-1|TRBV27|NA|TRBD2
TGTGCCAGCAGTTTGGCGGGAGTCTACAATGAGCAGTTCTTC
CASSLAGVYNEQFF
>TRBJ1-1|TRBV10-3|NA|TRBD1
TGTGCCATCAGGGGACAGGGAGGTGGCACTGAAGCTTTCTTT
CAIRGQGGGTEAFF
>TRBJ1-1|TRBV28|NA|NA
TGTGCCAGCAAGGAGGGAGGGAAGGTAGGAGCTTTCTTT
CASKEGGKVGAFF
>TRBJ2-7|TRBV21-1|NA|NA
TGTGCCAGCAGCCCCGGAAGGGACTACCAAACCTACGAGCAGTACTTC
CASSPGRDYQTYEQYF
>TRBJ2-5|TRBV2|NA|TRBD1
TGTGCCAGCAGTCCTGGGACAGGGGGCTCGGAGACCCAGTACTTC
CASSPGTGGSETQYF
>TRBJ2-3|TRBV29-1|NA|NA
TGCAGCGTTGAAAGCGGCTCTAGCACAGATACGCAGTATTTT
CSVESGSSTDTQYF
>TRBJ1-2|TRBV10-3|NA|NA
TGTGCCATCAGTCAGAAGGGGGATGGCTACACCTTC
CAISQKGDGYTF
>TRBJ2-1|TRBV5-1|NA|NA
TGCGCCAGCACCTCCTCGGGCGGAAATCCCTACAATGAGCAGTTCTTC
CASTSSGGNPYNEQFF
>TRBJ1-1|TRBV6-1|once|NA
TGTGCCAGCAGTGAAGGACAGGTTACCCACACTGAAGCTTTCTTT
CASSEGQVTHTEAFF
>TRBJ2-1|TRBV25-1|NA|TRBD2
TGTGCCAGCAGTTTTGAGGGATTAGCGGGAGAGTTAAATGAGCAGTTCTTC
CASSFEGLAGELNEQFF
>TRBJ1-5|TRBV15|NA|NA
TGTGCCACCAGCAGAGATCTTCAGGGTTGGGGAAATCAGCCCCAGCATTTT
CATSRDLQGWGNQPQHF
>TRBJ1-2|TRBV6-5|NA|TRBD1
TGTGCCAGCAGTTACACGAGACAGGGGGGCTATGGCTACACCTTC
CASSYTRQGGYGYTF
>TRBJ1-1|TRBV5-4|NA|NA
TGTGCCGCGCAGAGGGAGAACACTGAAGCTTTCTTT
CAAQRENTEAFF
>TRBJ2-7|TRBV5-4|NA|NA
TGTGCCAGCAGCTTGGAGGCCGCGTCGAAACCCTACGAGCAGTACTTC
CASSLEAASKPYEQYF
>TRBJ2-5|TRBV28|NA|NA
TGTGCCAGCAGTTCTGCTCCCTTGCGGGAGACCCAGTACTTC
CASSSAPLRETQYF
>TRBJ2-3|TRBV7-9|NA|TRBD2
TGTGCCAGCGGCGGTGTAGCGGGAGGGCTCTTTAGCACAGATACGCAGTATTTT
CASGGVAGGLFSTDTQYF
>TRBJ2-1|TRBV9|NA|TRBD2
TGTGCCAGCAGCCTTCCCCGAGGTCTAGCGGGAGACGAGCAGTTCTTC
CASSLPRGLAGDEQFF
>TRBJ2-1|TRBV7-9|NA|NA
TGTGCCAGCAGCTTAGGGTCTGAGCAGTTCTTC
CASSLGSEQFF
>TRBJ2-1|TRBV30|NA|NA
TGTGCCTGGAGTGTAAAGACGAGGGGAAATGAGCAGTTCTTC
CAWSVKTRGNEQFF
>TRBJ1-3|TRBV29-1|NA|NA
TGCAGCGTTGGACACCCCCGCGGAAACACCATATATTTT
CSVGHPRGNTIYF
>TRBJ1-2|TRBV10-3|NA|TRBD1
TGTGCCATCAGTGAGTCTCTCGGCAGGGGGAATTGGGAAGGCTACACCTTC
CAISESLGRGNWEGYTF
>TRBJ2-7|TRBV6-5|NA|NA
TGTGCCAGCAGGTTGACGGGATTAACCGGCGAGCAGTACTTC
CASRLTGLTGEQYF
>TRBJ2-5|TRBV7-6|NA|NA
TGTGCCAGCAGCTTAGAGTTTGGGGGCCAAGAGACCCAGTACTTC
CASSLEFGGQETQYF
>TRBJ2-7|TRBV7-9|NA|TRBD2
TGTGCCAGCAGCTACCCGACTAGCGGGAGGCACGCAGCCTACGAGCAGTACTTC
CASSYPTSGRHAAYEQYF
>TRBJ2-1|TRBV11-1|NA|TRBD1
TGTGCCAGCAGCGTATACGGGACAGGGGGCCGCAATGAGCAGTTCTTC
CASSVYGTGGRNEQFF
>TRBJ1-2|TRBV6-1|NA|NA
TGTGCCAGCAGTGAAGCGCGACTAGGTCGATATGGCTACACCTTC
CASSEARLGRYGYTF
>TRBJ2-7|TRBV7-6|NA|TRBD2
TGTGCCAGCAGCGTCGGGACTAGCGGGAGTTACGAGCAGTACTTC
CASSVGTSGSYEQYF
>TRBJ2-6|TRBV5-4|NA|TRBD1
TGTGCCAGCAGCTTGGGACAGGGGCTCTCTGGGGCCAACGTCCTGACTTTC
CASSLGQGLSGANVLTF
>TRBJ2-5|TRBV18|NA|NA
TGTGCCAGCTCACCACCGAACAGTCAAGAGACCCAGTACTTC
CASSPPNSQETQYF
>TRBJ1-4|TRBV15|NA|NA
TGTGCCACCAGCAGTATGGGCGCGGGAGAAAAACTGTTTTTT
CATSSMGAGEKLFF
>TRBJ2-7|TRBV5-6|NA|TRBD1
TGTGCCAGCAGCCCGGGACAGGGGGTCAAGGAGCAGTACTTC
CASSPGQGVKEQYF
>TRBJ1-3|TRBV4-1|NA|NA
TGCGCCAGCAGCCAAGAATCGGACAGTAGCTCTGGAAACACCATATATTTT
CASSQESDSSSGNTIYF
>TRBJ2-5|TRBV5-1|NA|NA
TGCGCCAGCAGCTTTTTATTCTCAGGGCAGGGAGAGACCCAGTACTTC
CASSFLFSGQGETQYF
>TRBJ1-4|TRBV6-1|NA|NA
TGTGCCAGCATGGACAGTAATGAAAAACTGTTTTTT
CASMDSNEKLFF
>TRBJ1-5|TRBV27|NA|TRBD1
TGTGCCAGCAGTTTATCGTGGGGTCCGGGACAGGGAAATGATCAGCCCCAGCATTTT
CASSLSWGPGQGNDQPQHF
>TRBJ1-2|TRBV27|NA|NA
TGTGCCAGCAGTTTGGGTGTGAACTATGGCTACACCTTC
CASSLGVNYGYTF
>TRBJ2-7|TRBV7-2|NA|TRBD2
TGTGCCAGCAGTATGGGGGGGAGCTCCTACGAGCAGTACTTC
CASSMGGSSYEQYF
>TRBJ1-2|TRBV5-1|NA|NA
TGCGCCAGCAGCACAACCCAAGCGCGGGGCTACACCTTC
CASSTTQARGYTF